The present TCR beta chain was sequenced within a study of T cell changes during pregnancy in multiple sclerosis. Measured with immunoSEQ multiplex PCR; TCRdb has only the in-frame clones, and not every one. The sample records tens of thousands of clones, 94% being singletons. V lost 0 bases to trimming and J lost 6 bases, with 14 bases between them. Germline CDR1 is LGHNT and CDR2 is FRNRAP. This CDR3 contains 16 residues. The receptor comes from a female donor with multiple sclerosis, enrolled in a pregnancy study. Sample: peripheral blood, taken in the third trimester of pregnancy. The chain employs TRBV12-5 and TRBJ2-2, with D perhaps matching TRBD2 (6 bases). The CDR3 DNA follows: TGTGCTAGTGGTTTGGTACTGCGGGGATTCTCCGGGGAGCTGTTTTTT. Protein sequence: CASGLVLRGFSGELFF.